This TCR beta chain was obtained from a study of blood T cell repertoires in COVID-19 (TCRdb year 2020). About the study as a whole: Samples covering the acute and convalescent phases of COVID-19 were provided by collaborators in the United States, Italy and Spain. A de-identified subject ID, COVID-19 status, age in years and sex were almost always included in the sample metadata. Deeply sampled blood TCRbeta repertoires from subjects exposed to, actively infected with, or recovered from COVID-19 were included in the dataset. The repertoires were made available in a free public database intended to serve as a resource for research on the immune response to SARS-CoV-2. The samples were drawn from the first 160 participants of the ongoing ImmuneRACE study and from some 1,300 subjects provided by 6 global collaborators. HLA class I and class II types, where available, came from metadata supplied by the sample provider rather than from assay-based typing. The material from the prospective study consisted of cDNA or gDNA derived from T cells, B-cell-depleted T cells, or PBMCs. Broad study findings and their caveats: How much clinical and demographic metadata was included differed by source and by participant, and the metadata was provided uncurated.

The CDR3 spans 10 residues, from the cysteine through the phenylalanine. Only the CDR3 DNA is retained, 30 bases long and in frame from the first base. V is reduced by 11 bases and J by 6 bases, leaving a spacing of 9 bases between them. The germline V gene gives CDR1 as SNHLY and CDR2 as FYNNEI. The collaborating institutions used their own protocols to collect whole blood in K2EDTA tubes. For TCRbeta analysis, collaborator samples were shipped as frozen whole blood, as isolated PBMCs, or as DNA extracted from either sample type. About this clone itself: No cognate antigen has been identified for it. There are no base qualities to consult, and no much larger clone falls within one base.

TCRbeta CDR3 regions were amplified from genomic DNA using the immunoSEQ Assay, a bias-controlled multiplex PCR. In the authors' own workflow: The number of nucleated cells in each sample was estimated by amplification of reference gene primers within the assay. Sequence reads were collapsed and filtered to measure the absolute abundance of every unique TCRbeta CDR3 rearrangement. For each sample, productive Simpson clonality was calculated as the square root of Simpson's diversity index over productive rearrangements. TCRdb retrieved this table from immuneACCESS and kept in-frame rearrangements only. Not all clones are present; in checked studies, unresolved V genes account for under half, and no reason is known for the remainder. That table supplies the V and J calls and clone size; D and trimming were determined from the DNA. The sample yields 55,000 to 75,000 clones; around 84% were counted once. Roughly 3.2% of the sample rests with the top ten.

The V and J genes are TRBV2 and TRBJ2-3, with a weak D call of TRBD2 (6 bases match). This clonotype originated in a man aged 45-65 years with active COVID-19. The material sequenced was peripheral blood. The DNA sequence is TGTGCCGAGGGGAGGGATACGCAGTATTTT. The encoded protein is CAEGRDTQYF.